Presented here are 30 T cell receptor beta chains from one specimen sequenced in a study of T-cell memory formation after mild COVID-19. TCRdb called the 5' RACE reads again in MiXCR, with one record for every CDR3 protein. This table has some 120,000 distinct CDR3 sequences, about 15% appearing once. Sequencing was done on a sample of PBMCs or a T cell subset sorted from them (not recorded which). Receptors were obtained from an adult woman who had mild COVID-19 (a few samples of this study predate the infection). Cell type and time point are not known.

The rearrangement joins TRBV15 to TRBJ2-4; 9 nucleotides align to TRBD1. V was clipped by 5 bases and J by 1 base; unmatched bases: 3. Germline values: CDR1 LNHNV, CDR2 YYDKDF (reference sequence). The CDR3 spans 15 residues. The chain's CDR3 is CATSRDRVAKNIQYF. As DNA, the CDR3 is TGTGCCACCAGCCGGGACAGGGTTGCCAAAAACATTCAGTACTTC.

The CDR3 loop reads CATSRVLGNRETQYF. CDR3 in DNA: TGTGCCACCAGCAGAGTTCTCGGGAACCGGGAGACCCAGTACTTC. The chain has TRBV15 and TRBJ2-5; maybe TRBD2 (5 bases). The CDR3 covers 15 residues. V lost 1 base, J lost 5 bases, and 14 bases lay in between. Germline assignment: CDR1 LNHNV and CDR2 YYDKDF (reference sequence). The complete variable domain, with remaining parts taken from reference TRBV15 and TRBJ2-5, reads DAMVIQNPRYQVTQFGKPVTLSCSQTLNHNVMYWYQQKSSQAPKLLFHYYDKDFNNEADTPDNFQSRRPNTSFCFLDIRSPGLGDTAMYLCATSRVLGNRETQYFGPGTRLLVL.

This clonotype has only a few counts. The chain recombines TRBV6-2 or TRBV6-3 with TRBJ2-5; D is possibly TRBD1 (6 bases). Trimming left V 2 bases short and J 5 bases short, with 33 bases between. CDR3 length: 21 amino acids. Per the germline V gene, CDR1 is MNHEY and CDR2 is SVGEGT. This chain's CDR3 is CASSYLPSGRGLGQYEETQYF. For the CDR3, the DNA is TGTGCCAGCAGTTACCTCCCAAGCGGTCGTGGACTCGGACAGTATGAGGAGACCCAGTACTTC.

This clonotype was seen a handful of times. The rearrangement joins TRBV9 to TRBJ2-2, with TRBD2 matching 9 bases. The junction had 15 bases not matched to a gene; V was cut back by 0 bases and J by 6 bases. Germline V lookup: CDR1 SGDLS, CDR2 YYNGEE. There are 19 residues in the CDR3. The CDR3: CASSVGGRVAGEFPGELFF. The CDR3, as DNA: TGTGCCAGCAGCGTAGGGGGTAGGGTAGCGGGAGAGTTCCCCGGGGAGCTGTTTTTT. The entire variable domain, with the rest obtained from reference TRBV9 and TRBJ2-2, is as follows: DSGVTQTPKHLITATGQRVTLRCSPRSGDLSVYWYQQSLDQGLQFLIQYYNGEERAKGNILERFSAQQFPDLHSELNLSSLELGDSALYFCASSVGGRVAGEFPGELFFGEGSRLTVL.

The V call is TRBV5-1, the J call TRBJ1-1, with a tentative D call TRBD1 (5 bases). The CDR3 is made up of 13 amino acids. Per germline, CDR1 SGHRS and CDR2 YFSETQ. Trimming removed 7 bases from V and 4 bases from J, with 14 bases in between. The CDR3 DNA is TGCGCCAGCGACCAGGGAGGAGGCACTGAAGCTTTCTTT. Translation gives CASDQGGGTEAFF.

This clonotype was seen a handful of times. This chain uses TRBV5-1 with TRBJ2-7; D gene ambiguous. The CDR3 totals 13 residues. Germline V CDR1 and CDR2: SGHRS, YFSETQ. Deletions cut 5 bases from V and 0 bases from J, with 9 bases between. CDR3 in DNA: TGCGCCAGCAGGTCGGTTCTCTCCTACGAGCAGTACTTC. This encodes CASRSVLSYEQYF.

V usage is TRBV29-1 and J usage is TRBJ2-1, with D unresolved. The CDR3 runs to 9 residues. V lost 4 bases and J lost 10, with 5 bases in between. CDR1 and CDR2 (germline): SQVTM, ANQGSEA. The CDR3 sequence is CSVGWEQFF. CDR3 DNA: TGCAGCGTTGGGTGGGAGCAGTTCTTC.

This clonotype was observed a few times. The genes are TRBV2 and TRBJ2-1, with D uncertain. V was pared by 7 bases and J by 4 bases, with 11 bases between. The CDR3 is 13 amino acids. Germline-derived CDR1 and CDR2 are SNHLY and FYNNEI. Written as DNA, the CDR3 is TGTGCCAGCAAATTGGCCAATTACAATGAGCAGTTCTTC. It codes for CASKLANYNEQFF.

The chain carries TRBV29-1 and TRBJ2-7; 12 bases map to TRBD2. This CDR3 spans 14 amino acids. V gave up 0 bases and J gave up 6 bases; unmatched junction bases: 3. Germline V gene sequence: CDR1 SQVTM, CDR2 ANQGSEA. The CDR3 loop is CSVEDGLAGSEQYF. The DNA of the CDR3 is TGCAGCGTTGAAGACGGACTAGCGGGGTCCGAGCAGTACTTC.

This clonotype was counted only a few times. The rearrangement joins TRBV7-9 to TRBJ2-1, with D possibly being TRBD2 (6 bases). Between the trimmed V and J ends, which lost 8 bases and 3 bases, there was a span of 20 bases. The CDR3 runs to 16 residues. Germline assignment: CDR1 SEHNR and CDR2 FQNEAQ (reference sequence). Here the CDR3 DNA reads TGTGCCAGCTGCATCCGGGCCTCGGGGGTCTACAATGAGCAGTTCTTC. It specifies CASCIRASGVYNEQFF.

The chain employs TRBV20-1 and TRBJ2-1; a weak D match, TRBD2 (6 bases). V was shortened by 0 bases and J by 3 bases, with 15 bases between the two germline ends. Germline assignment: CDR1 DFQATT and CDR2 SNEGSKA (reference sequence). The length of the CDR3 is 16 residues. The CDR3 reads CSARDDSSALYNEQFF. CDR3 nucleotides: TGCAGTGCTAGAGACGACTCTAGCGCGCTCTACAATGAGCAGTTCTTC.

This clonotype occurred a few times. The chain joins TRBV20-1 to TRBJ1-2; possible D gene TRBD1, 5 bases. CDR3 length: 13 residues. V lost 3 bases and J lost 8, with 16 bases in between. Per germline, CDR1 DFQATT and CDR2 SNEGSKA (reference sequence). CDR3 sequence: CSASPSSWGGYTF. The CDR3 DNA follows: TGCAGTGCTAGCCCATCTAGTTGGGGCGGCTACACCTTC.

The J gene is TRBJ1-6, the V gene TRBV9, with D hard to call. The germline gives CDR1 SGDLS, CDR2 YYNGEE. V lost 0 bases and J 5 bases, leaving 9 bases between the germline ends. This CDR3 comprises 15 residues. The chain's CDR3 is CASSVDAFDNSPLHF. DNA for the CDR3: TGTGCCAGCAGCGTAGATGCCTTCGATAATTCACCCCTCCACTTT.

CDR3 nucleotides: TGTGCCAGCATACGACTCCGGGACAGGGGTCTAACGAGCTCCTACGAGCAGTACTTC. As protein: CASIRLRDRGLTSSYEQYF. The V gene is TRBV7-9, the J gene TRBJ2-7, with 10 bases identical to TRBD1. CDR3 length equals 19 residues. The germline gives CDR1 SEHNR, CDR2 FQNEAQ (reference sequence). V lost 7 bases, J lost 0 bases, and 18 bases stayed unmatched.

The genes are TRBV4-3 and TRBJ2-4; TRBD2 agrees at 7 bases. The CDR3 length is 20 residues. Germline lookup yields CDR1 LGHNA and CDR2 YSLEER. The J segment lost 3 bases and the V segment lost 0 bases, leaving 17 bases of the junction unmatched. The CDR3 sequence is CASSQDLPAGMEMGKNIQYF. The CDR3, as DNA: TGCGCCAGCAGCCAAGATCTCCCAGCGGGAATGGAGATGGGCAAAAACATTCAGTACTTC.

For the CDR3, the DNA is TGCAGCGTTGAAGGCACAGATACGCAGTATTTT. This sequence encodes CSVEGTDTQYF. The V gene is TRBV29-1, the J gene TRBJ2-3; D gene uncertain. With 1 base removed from V and 1 base from J, the gap between germline ends came to 0 bases. CDR1 SQVTM and CDR2 ANQGSEA come from the germline V gene. CDR3 size: 11 residues.

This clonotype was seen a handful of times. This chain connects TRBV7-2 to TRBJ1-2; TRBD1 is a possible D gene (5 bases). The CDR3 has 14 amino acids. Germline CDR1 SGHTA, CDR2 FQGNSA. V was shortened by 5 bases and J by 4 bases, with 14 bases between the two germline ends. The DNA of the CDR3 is TGTGCCAGCAGCAGGATAGGGGAGTCCTATGGCTACACCTTC. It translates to CASSRIGESYGYTF.

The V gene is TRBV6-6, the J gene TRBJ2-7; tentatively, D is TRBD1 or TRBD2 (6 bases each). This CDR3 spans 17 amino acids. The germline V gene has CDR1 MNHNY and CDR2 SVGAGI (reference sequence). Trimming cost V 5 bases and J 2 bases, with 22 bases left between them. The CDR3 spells CASSVGGQTLRAYEQYF. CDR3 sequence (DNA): TGTGCCAGCAGTGTGGGAGGACAGACCCTGAGGGCCTACGAGCAGTACTTC.

CDR3 sequence (DNA): TGTGCCAGCAGCCAGTCGACGGCCCACAATGAGCAGTTCTTC. Encoded protein: CASSQSTAHNEQFF. The chain couples TRBV3-1 to TRBJ2-1; D gene uncertain. This CDR3 has 14 amino acids. The V gene lost 3 bases and the J gene lost 5 bases, with 11 bases spanning the gap. Per the germline V gene, CDR1 is LGHDT and CDR2 is YNNKEL (reference sequence).

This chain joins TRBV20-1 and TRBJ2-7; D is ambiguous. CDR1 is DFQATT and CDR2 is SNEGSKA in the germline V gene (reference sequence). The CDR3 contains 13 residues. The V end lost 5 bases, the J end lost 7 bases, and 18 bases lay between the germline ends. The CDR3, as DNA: TGCAGTGCTCCTCTCGGGCCACCTTTTGAGCAGTACTTC. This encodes CSAPLGPPFEQYF.

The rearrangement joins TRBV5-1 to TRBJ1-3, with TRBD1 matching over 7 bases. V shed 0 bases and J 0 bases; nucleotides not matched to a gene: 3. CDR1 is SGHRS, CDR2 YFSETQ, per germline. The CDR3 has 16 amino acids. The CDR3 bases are TGCGCCAGCAGCTTGGAGGGACAGTCCTCTGGAAACACCATATATTTT. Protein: CASSLEGQSSGNTIYF.

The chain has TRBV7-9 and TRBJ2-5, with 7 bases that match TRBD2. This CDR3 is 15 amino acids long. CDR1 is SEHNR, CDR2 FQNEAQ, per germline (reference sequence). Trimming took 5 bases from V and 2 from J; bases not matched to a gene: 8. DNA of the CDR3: TGTGCCAGCAGCCGACGGACTAGTCGGCAAGAGACCCAGTACTTC. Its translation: CASSRRTSRQETQYF.

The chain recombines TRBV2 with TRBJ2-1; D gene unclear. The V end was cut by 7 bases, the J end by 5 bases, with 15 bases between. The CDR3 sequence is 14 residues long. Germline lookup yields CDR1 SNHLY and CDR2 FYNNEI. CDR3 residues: CASKAGSGDNEQFF. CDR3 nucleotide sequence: TGTGCCAGCAAGGCAGGAAGTGGGGACAATGAGCAGTTCTTC.

CDR3 bases: TGTGCCAGCAGCCGAAGCTCTAGGTATGAGCAGTTCTTC. This translates into CASSRSSRYEQFF. The chain uses TRBV14 and TRBJ2-1; D gene ambiguous. Germline V gene sequence: CDR1 SGHDN, CDR2 FVKESK. CDR3 size: 13 residues. Trimming took 4 bases from V and 8 from J, leaving 12 bases between them.

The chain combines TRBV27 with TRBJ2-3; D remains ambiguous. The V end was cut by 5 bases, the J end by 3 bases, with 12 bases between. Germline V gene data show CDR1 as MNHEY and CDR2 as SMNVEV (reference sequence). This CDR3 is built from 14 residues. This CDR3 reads CASSRIQYTDTQYF. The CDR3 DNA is TGTGCCAGCAGTCGAATCCAGTATACAGATACGCAGTATTTT.

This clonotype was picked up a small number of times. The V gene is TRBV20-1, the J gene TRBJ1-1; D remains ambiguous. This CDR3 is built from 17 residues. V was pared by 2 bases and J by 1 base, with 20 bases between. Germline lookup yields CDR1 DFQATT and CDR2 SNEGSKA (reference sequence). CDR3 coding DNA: TGCAGTGCTAGAAAGACGGCACATGACCCCTGGAACACTGAAGCTTTCTTT. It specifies CSARKTAHDPWNTEAFF.

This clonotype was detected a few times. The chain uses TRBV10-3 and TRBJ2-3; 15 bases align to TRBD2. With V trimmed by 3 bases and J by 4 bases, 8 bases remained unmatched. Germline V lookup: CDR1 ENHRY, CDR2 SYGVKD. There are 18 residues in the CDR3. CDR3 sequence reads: CAISDIGLAGGPSDTQYF. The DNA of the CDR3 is TGTGCCATCAGTGATATCGGACTAGCGGGAGGGCCTTCAGATACGCAGTATTTT.

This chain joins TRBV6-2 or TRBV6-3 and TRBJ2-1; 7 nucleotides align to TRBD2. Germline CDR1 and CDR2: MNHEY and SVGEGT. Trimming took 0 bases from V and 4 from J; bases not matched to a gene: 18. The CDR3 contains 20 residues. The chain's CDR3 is CASSYSSTGVAGPGYNEQFF. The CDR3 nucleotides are TGTGCCAGCAGTTACTCGAGCACGGGGGTAGCGGGCCCAGGATACAATGAGCAGTTCTTC.

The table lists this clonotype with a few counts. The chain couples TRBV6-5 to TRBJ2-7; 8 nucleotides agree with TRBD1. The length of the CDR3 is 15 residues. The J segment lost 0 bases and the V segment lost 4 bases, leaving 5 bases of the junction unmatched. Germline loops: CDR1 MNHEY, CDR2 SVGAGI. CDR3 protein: CASSSDRASSYEQYF. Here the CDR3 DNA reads TGTGCCAGCAGTTCGGACAGGGCGAGCTCCTACGAGCAGTACTTC.

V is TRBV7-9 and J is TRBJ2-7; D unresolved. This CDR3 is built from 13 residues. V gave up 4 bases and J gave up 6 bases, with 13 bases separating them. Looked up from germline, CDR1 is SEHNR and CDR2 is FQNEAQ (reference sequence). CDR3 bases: TGTGCCAGCAGCTCTACCGAAGCTATCGAGCAGTACTTC. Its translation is CASSSTEAIEQYF.